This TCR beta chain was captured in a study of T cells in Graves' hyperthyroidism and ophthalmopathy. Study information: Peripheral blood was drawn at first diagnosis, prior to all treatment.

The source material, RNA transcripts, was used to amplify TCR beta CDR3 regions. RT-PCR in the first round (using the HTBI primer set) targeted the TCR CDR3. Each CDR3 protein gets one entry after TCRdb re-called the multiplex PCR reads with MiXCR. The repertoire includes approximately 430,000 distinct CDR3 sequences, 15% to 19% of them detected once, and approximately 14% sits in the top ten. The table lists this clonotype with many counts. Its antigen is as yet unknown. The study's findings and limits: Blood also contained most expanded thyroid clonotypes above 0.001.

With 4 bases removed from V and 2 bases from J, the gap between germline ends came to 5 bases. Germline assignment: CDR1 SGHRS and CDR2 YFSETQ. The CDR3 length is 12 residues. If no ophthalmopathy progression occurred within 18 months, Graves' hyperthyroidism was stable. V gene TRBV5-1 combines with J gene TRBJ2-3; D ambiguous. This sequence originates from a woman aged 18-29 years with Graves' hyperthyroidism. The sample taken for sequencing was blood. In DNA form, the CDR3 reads TGCGCCAGCAGCCAACCCACAGATACGCAGTATTTT. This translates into CASSQPTDTQYF.